This TCR beta chain originates from a study of T cells in women clearing cervical HPV infection (dated by TCRdb to about 2018). Looking at the study overall: The cases were roughly 23 women with histologically confirmed HPV16-related CIN3 or worse, and 2 of those women had invasive cancers. The exploratory proof-of-principle case-control study was nested within the Guanacaste HPV Natural History Study in Costa Rica and compared TCR repertoires across cervical HPV16 outcomes. The roughly 27 controls were women who cleared a single incident HPV16 infection within 12 months without developing precancer or cancer. Cases and controls were matched on age within five years and on year of sample collection. Five blinded duplicates per group were added as quality controls, giving 60 or so samples: some 50 participants and some ten replicates. Among cases, blood sampling came a median of approximately 150 days after lesion detection, with an interquartile range of about 90 to 220 days. Because only a few women had HLA typing data, the possibility that HLA type acted as a confounder could not be ruled out. A median age of 34 years was observed in cases versus approximately 40 in controls, and no significant differences in baseline characteristics were found. In the parent cohort, some 9,900 women aged 18 or older were enrolled in Guanacaste, Costa Rica, during 1993 to 1994 and then followed for under 9 years. Case blood was taken at the visit when the lesion was first identified, whereas control blood was taken when infection was no longer detected.

Turning to this clone: What this receptor recognizes is not known. Germline is not matched at one junction end, which may reflect a read error. The read is 3 residues too short to cover the CDR3 end, so that end is filled in from the germline J gene.

From the cysteine through the phenylalanine, the CDR3 covers 14 amino acids. The DNA has 33 bases, all within the CDR3, and is read from base 1. The germline V gene sets CDR1 to MDHEN and CDR2 to SYDVKM. Every participant had a single incident cervical HPV16 infection, and women with prevalent HPV16 infections were excluded. Cervical HPV DNA was detected by MY09/MY11 PCR, and genotyping was performed by dot-blot hybridization. Roughly 15 mL of heparinized blood were centrifuged, and the buffy coat was aliquoted, frozen at -30°C, then stored at -80°C. Genomic DNA was extracted from buffy coat specimens using QIAGEN kits. Broader findings and caveats from the paper: Lower TRBV6-7 relative abundance was observed in cases than in controls (roughly 0.12% versus 0.15%; Bonferroni P = 0.0008). T-cell numbers per sample were unknown, so richness differences could reflect varying T-cell content rather than repertoire biology. Because of the cross-sectional design, the study could not determine whether the associations came before infection or resulted from infection, and neither effector/memory subsets nor HPV-specific T cells were isolated. CIN3+ cases had significantly higher TCR repertoire richness than controls across sequencing depths, but evenness did not differ between the groups. Random forest classifiers that combined richness and V gene abundances separated cases from controls with an estimated AUC of less than 0.85.

The immunoSEQ assay used multiplex PCR to amplify TCR beta CDR3 regions from an average of around 1.2 ug of genomic DNA per sample. The assay corrected primer bias using a complete synthetic TCR repertoire to establish an amplification baseline. The amplicons were sequenced using the Illumina platform. Regarding the original processing steps: Sequence errors were corrected by clustering with frequency ratios and a modified nearest-neighbor algorithm, and the sequences were then analyzed in the immunoSEQ Analyzer using IMGT gene definitions. At each rarefaction depth, TCR richness and evenness were averaged across 20 rarefaction repeats, and any sample with fewer sequences than the depth was left out. Wilcoxon rank sum tests with FDR correction were used to compare relative abundances of V, D and J genes between the groups. Blinded duplicates gave an intraclass correlation of roughly 95% for TCR richness and an average of around 83% across about 65 gene segments. The table comes from immuneACCESS by way of TCRdb, which keeps in-frame sequences with V and J called. Part of the clones is missing from these tables; in studies checked, under half for an unresolved V gene and the rest for unknown reasons. From that table come the V and J calls and clone size; the DNA was used to work out D and trimming. For this sample, the table gives 35,000 to 45,000 clones. The ten largest account for about 6% of the sample.

This clonotype was obtained from a woman between 18 and 70 years old with a cervical HPV16 infection that either progressed to CIN3+ or cleared (not recorded which). The chain joins TRBV28 to TRBJ2-2, with TRBD2 identical over 7 junction bases. The source material was blood buffy coat. CDR3 DNA, as far as it was read: TGTGCCAGCACGGCTAGCGGATACACTGGGGAG. Its protein is CASTASGYTGE. The entire CDR3 protein reads CASTASGYTGELFF.